The 30 T cell receptor beta chains below were found in one sample sequenced in a study of blood T cell repertoires in COVID-19. Produced via immunoSEQ multiplex PCR; TCRdb's table is partial and in-frame only. Among 360,000 or so clones listed, about 90% were seen once. Sequenced: PBMCs or T cells enriched from blood (not recorded which). The origin of the receptors is a woman between 25 and 40 years old who had recovered from COVID-19.

V usage is TRBV2 and J usage is TRBJ1-5; D uncertain. V dropped 0 bases and J dropped 2 bases, with 8 bases sitting between them. The CDR3 has 15 residues. Germline CDR1 SNHLY, CDR2 FYNNEI. The CDR3 reads CASSEAPSGNQPQHF. The CDR3 region has the DNA TGTGCCAGCAGTGAAGCGCCCTCAGGCAATCAGCCCCAGCATTTT. The whole variable domain, remainder taken from reference TRBV2 and TRBJ1-5, is EPEVTQTPSHQVTQMGQEVILRCVPISNHLYFYWYRQILGQKVEFLVSFYNNEISEKSEIFDDQFSVERPDGSNFTLKIRSTKLEDSAMYFCASSEAPSGNQPQHFGDGTRLSIL.

The V call is TRBV5-6, the J call TRBJ1-3; no clear D gene. The CDR3 is made up of 16 amino acids. Looked up from germline, CDR1 is SGHDT and CDR2 is YYEEEE. Trimming cost V 4 bases and J 0 bases, with 14 bases left between them. DNA of the CDR3: TGTGCCAGCAGCCCCCAACCGAGAATCTCTGGAAACACCATATATTTT. It is translated as CASSPQPRISGNTIYF.

The DNA for the CDR3 is TGTGCCAGCAGCTTAAGGCGGGAAATTAACTATGGCTACACCTTC. Translated: CASSLRREINYGYTF. The chain recombines TRBV5-4 with TRBJ1-2; D unclear. This CDR3 has 15 residues. Trimming removed 2 bases from V and 1 base from J, with 12 bases in between. Germline V gene sequence: CDR1 SGHNT, CDR2 YYREEE (reference sequence).

The CDR3 nucleotides are TGTGCCAGCAGCATCACAGGGTCGGCTGAAGCTTTCTTT. Its protein product is CASSITGSAEAFF. The J gene is TRBJ1-1, the V gene TRBV7-2; possible D gene TRBD1, 6 bases. CDR3 length: 13 amino acids. Per the germline V gene, CDR1 is SGHTA and CDR2 is FQGNSA. V was clipped by 5 bases and J by 6 bases, with 13 bases between them.

The chain joins TRBV7-2 to TRBJ1-2; 7 nucleotides agree with TRBD1. V lost 5 bases to trimming and J lost 3 bases; unmatched junction nucleotides: 6. Looked up from germline, CDR1 is SGHTA and CDR2 is FQGNSA. The CDR3 has 14 amino acids. The CDR3 here is CASSGTVGYYGYTF. CDR3 sequence (DNA): TGTGCCAGCAGCGGGACAGTGGGATACTATGGCTACACCTTC.

The chain links TRBV7-9 to TRBJ2-7, with D maybe TRBD2 (5 bases). V was clipped by 3 bases and J by 7 bases, with 10 bases between them. CDR1 and CDR2 (germline): SEHNR, FQNEAQ (reference sequence). This CDR3 spans 12 amino acids. The CDR3 region is CASSLLPGEQYF. As DNA, the CDR3 is TGTGCCAGCAGCTTGCTTCCGGGAGAGCAGTACTTC.

J is TRBJ1-1 and V is TRBV6-5, with 7 bases fitting TRBD1. The ends lost 5 bases at V and 2 bases at J; junction bases unmatched: 5. Germline V gene sequence: CDR1 MNHEY, CDR2 SVGAGI. The CDR3 extends over 14 amino acids. The CDR3 nucleotides are TGTGCCAGCAGTCGACAGGGAGTAAACACTGAAGCTTTCTTT. This encodes CASSRQGVNTEAFF.

The chain uses TRBV19 and TRBJ2-7; possibly TRBD1 for D (7 bases). Germline values: CDR1 LNHDA, CDR2 SQIVND (reference sequence). The V end was cut by 4 bases, the J end by 4 bases, with 17 bases between. CDR3 length: 15 residues. This chain's CDR3 is CASSKGGGVSYEQYF. The CDR3 DNA follows: TGTGCCAGTAGTAAAGGGGGCGGGGTGTCTTACGAGCAGTACTTC.

The V call is TRBV27, the J call TRBJ2-7, with 8 bases fitting TRBD2. The germline CDR1 and CDR2 sequences are MNHEY and SMNVEV (reference sequence). Trimming cost V 1 base and J 2 bases; bases outside gene matches: 7. The CDR3 contains 16 residues. Here the CDR3 reads CASSLYSSGSAYEQYF. The CDR3 region has the DNA TGTGCCAGCAGTTTATATTCTAGCGGGTCCGCCTACGAGCAGTACTTC.

The chain recombines TRBV2 with TRBJ1-2, with a weak D call TRBD1 (5 bases). This CDR3 is built from 15 residues. CDR1 and CDR2 (germline): SNHLY, FYNNEI. V was pared by 6 bases and J by 2 bases, with 16 bases between. For the CDR3, the DNA is TGTGCCAGCAGCGAATCGATCTCAGGGAACTATGGCTACACCTTC. Translated, it gives CASSESISGNYGYTF.

The chain couples TRBV12-5 to TRBJ1-5; D perhaps matches TRBD1 (5 bases). CDR3 length: 15 amino acids. Germline assignment: CDR1 LGHNT and CDR2 FRNRAP. V lost 3 bases and J lost 0, with 9 bases in between. The CDR3 nucleotides read TGTGCTAGTGGTTTACCAGGGTATAGCAATCAGCCCCAGCATTTT. Its translation is CASGLPGYSNQPQHF.

This clone was observed many times. The V call is TRBV6-4, the J call TRBJ2-1, with a weak D call TRBD2 (6 bases). CDR3 length: 14 residues. V was cut by 6 bases and J by 4 bases, with 13 bases left in between. The germline CDR1 and CDR2 sequences are MRHNA and SNTAGT. The CDR3 loop is CASSDSGSYNEQFF. In DNA, the CDR3 is TGTGCCAGCAGCGATAGCGGATCATACAATGAGCAGTTCTTC.

The chain joins TRBV25-1 to TRBJ2-1; 7 bases are a match to TRBD2. The CDR3 length is 13 residues. CDR1 and CDR2 (germline): MGHDK, SYGVNS. The V gene end was trimmed by 5 bases and the J gene end by 4 bases; junction bases not matched to a gene: 2. The CDR3 DNA sequence: TGTGCCAGCAGTTGGGAGGGGTACAATGAGCAGTTCTTC. Its translation is CASSWEGYNEQFF.

The V and J genes are TRBV19 and TRBJ1-5; the match to TRBD1 covers 10 bases. This CDR3 is 17 amino acids long. The germline V gene has CDR1 LNHDA and CDR2 SQIVND (reference sequence). J lost 0 bases, V lost 6 bases, and 8 bases had no gene match. CDR3 residues: CASRDRGLSYSNQPQHF. For the CDR3, the DNA is TGTGCCAGTAGAGACAGGGGGCTATCATATAGCAATCAGCCCCAGCATTTT.

In DNA, the CDR3 is TGTGCCACCAGCAGAGGGACAGGGAGGACTCACTATGGCTACACCTTC. Protein: CATSRGTGRTHYGYTF. The chain employs TRBV15 and TRBJ1-2, with TRBD1 identical over 8 bases. CDR1 and CDR2 (germline): LNHNV, YYDKDF (reference sequence). Trimming cost V 1 base and J 3 bases; bases outside gene matches: 7. CDR3 length equals 16 residues. Based on the CDR3 plus reference TRBV15 and TRBJ1-2, the full variable domain is DAMVIQNPRYQVTQFGKPVTLSCSQTLNHNVMYWYQQKSSQAPKLLFHYYDKDFNNEADTPDNFQSRRPNTSFCFLDIRSPGLGDTAMYLCATSRGTGRTHYGYTFGSGTRLTVV.

The rearrangement links TRBV6-4 to TRBJ1-1; D is perhaps TRBD1 (6 bases). Germline-derived CDR1 and CDR2 are MRHNA and SNTAGT. The CDR3 contains 19 residues. Trimming pared 6 bases from V and 6 bases from J, leaving 32 bases between. The CDR3 sequence is CASRRPGEAWYRIGPEAFF. CDR3 bases: TGTGCCAGCAGGCGGCCAGGGGAAGCGTGGTACCGTATAGGCCCTGAAGCTTTCTTT.

This clone was recorded a few times. The chain joins TRBV2 to TRBJ1-1, with 9 bases identical to TRBD1. Unmatched junction bases numbered 9, after V lost 8 bases and J lost 2 bases. Germline V gene sequence: CDR1 SNHLY, CDR2 FYNNEI. This CDR3 region has 15 residues. CDR3 nucleotides: TGTGCCAGCCGAACAGGGGGCGCGCGAAACACTGAAGCTTTCTTT. It codes for CASRTGGARNTEAFF. Full variable domain (rest looked up from reference TRBV2 and TRBJ1-1): EPEVTQTPSHQVTQMGQEVILRCVPISNHLYFYWYRQILGQKVEFLVSFYNNEISEKSEIFDDQFSVERPDGSNFTLKIRSTKLEDSAMYFCASRTGGARNTEAFFGQGTRLTVV.

This chain uses TRBV30 with TRBJ1-1; possibly TRBD1 for D (5 bases). Germline V gene lookup returns CDR1 GTSNPN and CDR2 SVGIG (reference sequence). Trimming stripped 3 bases from V and 1 base from J, with 18 bases between. The CDR3 is made up of 16 amino acids. This CDR3 reads CAWRHLSGGRNTEAFF. The DNA for the CDR3 is TGTGCCTGGAGGCATCTATCGGGGGGACGGAACACTGAAGCTTTCTTT.

The chain joins TRBV29-1 to TRBJ1-2, with D possibly being TRBD1 (5 bases). The germline V gene encodes CDR1 SQVTM and CDR2 ANQGSEA. The CDR3 runs 16 residues. Trimming left V 4 bases short and J 0 bases short, with 18 bases between. In nucleotides, the CDR3 is TGCAGCGTTGTGGGGGGTAGTGGGGCAGCTAACTATGGCTACACCTTC. Its protein is CSVVGGSGAANYGYTF.

With respect to this clone: Other DNA sequences of this sample code for an identical CDR3. The chain combines TRBV9 with TRBJ2-5, with D hard to call. This CDR3 has 13 amino acids. Germline CDR1 is SGDLS and CDR2 is YYNGEE. Trimming shortened V by 2 bases and J by 4 bases, and 9 bases separated the two germline ends. The CDR3 coding sequence is TGTGCCAGCAGCGTTTCGAGCCGAGAGACCCAGTACTTC. Residues: CASSVSSRETQYF. The variable domain in full, completed from reference TRBV9 and TRBJ2-5, reads DSGVTQTPKHLITATGQRVTLRCSPRSGDLSVYWYQQSLDQGLQFLIQYYNGEERAKGNILERFSAQQFPDLHSELNLSSLELGDSALYFCASSVSSRETQYFGPGTRLLVL.

The chain employs TRBV28 and TRBJ1-5, with D unclear. The V and J ends lost 5 bases and 4 bases respectively, with 6 bases between them. There are 12 residues in the CDR3. Germline CDR1 reads MDHEN; CDR2 reads SYDVKM. The CDR3 loop is CASSLLNQPQHF. The DNA for the CDR3 is TGTGCCAGCAGTCTCCTTAATCAGCCCCAGCATTTT.

This clone was seen once. V and J are TRBV29-1 and TRBJ1-5; D gene uncertain. This CDR3 spans 13 amino acids. The V gene lost 4 bases and the J gene lost 0 bases, with 7 bases spanning the gap. CDR1 is SQVTM, CDR2 ANQGSEA, per germline. As DNA, the CDR3 is TGCAGCGTTGTCAGTGATAGCAATCAGCCCCAGCATTTT. Encoded protein: CSVVSDSNQPQHF.

The rearrangement uses TRBV30 and TRBJ1-5, with a weak D call TRBD1 (6 bases). The CDR3 totals 15 residues. Trimming removed 3 bases at V and 6 bases at J, with 18 bases between. Looked up from germline, CDR1 is GTSNPN and CDR2 is SVGIG (reference sequence). The CDR3 is CAWRRPGTIGQPQHF. CDR3 DNA: TGTGCCTGGAGGAGACCCGGGACAATCGGTCAGCCCCAGCATTTT.

The V call is TRBV5-1, the J call TRBJ1-3; a weak D match, TRBD1 (5 bases). Germline V gene sequence: CDR1 SGHRS, CDR2 YFSETQ. The V end lost 0 bases, the J end lost 0 bases, and 10 bases lay between the germline ends. CDR3 length: 16 residues. CDR3 in DNA: TGCGCCAGCAGCTTGGGACAGATCCTCTCTGGAAACACCATATATTTT. Translation: CASSLGQILSGNTIYF.

The rearrangement links TRBV15 to TRBJ2-2; 8 bases align to TRBD1. Germline V gives CDR1 LNHNV, CDR2 YYDKDF (reference sequence). The J segment lost 7 bases and the V segment lost 6 bases, leaving 13 bases of the junction unmatched. The CDR3 is 16 amino acids. The CDR3 protein is CATSGWETGEVGELFF. The CDR3 nucleotides read TGTGCCACCAGTGGCTGGGAGACAGGGGAAGTCGGGGAGCTGTTTTTT.

The rearrangement uses TRBV5-1 and TRBJ2-7; D is uncertain. Trimming took off 2 bases at V and 0 bases at J, with 9 bases between the two ends. The CDR3 totals 14 residues. CDR1 and CDR2 from the germline V gene are SGHRS and YFSETQ. The CDR3 sequence: CASSFVTGSYEQYF. As DNA, the CDR3 is TGCGCCAGCAGCTTTGTCACGGGCTCCTACGAGCAGTACTTC.

The CDR3 nucleotides are TGTGCCAGTAGTACCCTGGGGACAGGGGGGCACAATGAGCAGTTCTTC. Its protein product is CASSTLGTGGHNEQFF. V gene TRBV19 combines with J gene TRBJ2-1; 11 nucleotides agree with TRBD1. The CDR3 has 16 residues. CDR1 and CDR2 from the germline V gene are LNHDA and SQIVND (reference sequence). V dropped 4 bases and J dropped 5; count of bases not matched to a gene: 7.

The DNA for the CDR3 is TGTGCCAGCAGGGACAGAGGGTACAATGAGCAGTTCTTC. Its translation: CASRDRGYNEQFF. The chain combines TRBV11-2 with TRBJ2-1, with D perhaps TRBD1 (6 bases). Between the trimmed V and J ends, which lost 6 bases and 4 bases, there was a span of 10 bases. The CDR3 extends over 13 amino acids. In germline, CDR1 is SGHAT, CDR2 FQNNGV.

This clone was found a few times. The chain joins TRBV18 to TRBJ1-1, with TRBD1 matching 9 bases. Germline CDR1 reads KGHSH; CDR2 reads LQKENI. The J segment lost 4 bases and the V segment lost 3 bases, leaving 3 bases of the junction unmatched. The CDR3 has 14 residues. CDR3 DNA sequence: TGTGCCAGCTCACCGATGGGACAGGGCACTGAAGCTTTCTTT. The encoded protein is CASSPMGQGTEAFF.

This clone has a handful of counts. The chain couples TRBV2 to TRBJ2-1; TRBD1 might be the D (5 bases). V shed 6 bases and J shed 9 bases, with 15 bases lying between them. This CDR3 has 13 residues. Germline V CDR1 and CDR2: SNHLY, FYNNEI. The DNA for the CDR3 is TGTGCCAGCAGCGCCCTAGGGGCAGGTGAGCAGTTCTTC. This codes for CASSALGAGEQFF.